At least ten counts were recorded for the clone carrying this T cell receptor (beta chain). Its specificity is not known. These data belong to a study of T-cell reconstitution after alpha-beta-depleted transplantation in children. The study, taken as a whole, reports: In patients about two months after transplant, alpha-beta T cells reportedly arose from several hundred expanded graft clones. Some patients showed high day-60 TCRbeta diversity, which derived from surviving recipient T cells and thymic progenitors.

Trimming at V came to 0 bases and at J to 4 bases, leaving 19 bases not matched to a gene. Germline lookup yields CDR1 MGHRA and CDR2 YSYEKL. The CDR3 has 21 amino acids. Preparation of the TCRbeta library was carried out with unique molecular identifiers. MiXCR, run by TCRdb on the PCR reads, gives a single entry per CDR3 protein. The repertoire holds 200,000 to 250,000 distinct CDR3 sequences, under 8.5% seen once, with under 40% in the top ten. The sequencing here drew on PBMCs, mostly from graft donor cells, taken 360 days after TCRalphabeta/CD19-depleted stem cell transplant. The V gene is TRBV4-1, the J gene TRBJ2-7; 12 bases line up with TRBD2. The origin of this receptor is a male patient between 2 and 10 years old who had a stem cell transplant for acute myeloid leukemia, so the T cells may come from the graft donor. CDR3 bases: TGCGCCAGCAGCCAAGATCACGCCGTACTAGCGGGGGGCCCCGGATCATACGAGCAGTACGTC. Translated, it gives CASSQDHAVLAGGPGSYEQYV.